Listed here are 7 T cell receptor beta chains from one sample, sequenced in a study of response to subunit inactivated influenza vaccine. Each CDR3 protein is one row after TCRdb ran MiXCR on the RT-PCR reads. The sample holds just under 550,000 distinct CDR3 sequences; roughly a quarter are singletons and the top ten take 2.5% to 3%. These data also formed part of another study, on T cells expressing NK-cell markers. That study reports: With UMIs, 5'RACE template switching was used to make TCR beta cDNA.

The sequences come from CD4+ T cells sorted from PBMCs, collected approximately 13 days after vaccination. These receptors were obtained from a man aged 50 to 59 who received an inactivated influenza vaccine.

V usage is TRBV12-3 or TRBV12-4 and J usage is TRBJ2-3; 10 bases are a match to TRBD2. J gave up 5 bases and V 6 bases, and 11 bases lay outside the gene matches. This CDR3 comprises 16 residues. The DNA of the CDR3 is TGTGCCAGCAGACTCCAGGGGGGACTAGCGATAGATACGCAGTATTTT. Protein product: CASRLQGGLAIDTQYF.

This chain links TRBV9 with TRBJ1-6, with D possibly TRBD1 on 6 matching bases. Trimming pared 0 bases from V and 9 bases from J, leaving 16 bases between. There are 16 residues in the CDR3. Germline CDR1 is SGDLS and CDR2 is YYNGEE. The CDR3 is CASSVGSGQISSPLHF. The CDR3 DNA sequence: TGTGCCAGCAGCGTAGGCAGCGGACAGATTAGTTCACCCCTCCACTTT.

A few counts support this clonotype. The chain joins TRBV20-1 to TRBJ2-1; tentatively, D is TRBD1 or TRBD2 (5 bases each). Germline V CDR1 and CDR2: DFQATT, SNEGSKA (reference sequence). The CDR3 is made up of 15 amino acids. V was clipped by 0 bases and J by 9 bases, with 18 bases between them. The DNA for the CDR3 is TGCAGTGCTAGAGACACGGGGACGGGGATGATTGAGCAGTTCTTC. Translating it yields CSARDTGTGMIEQFF.

This clonotype was seen more than once but under ten times. This chain links TRBV28 with TRBJ2-2; the D gene is possibly TRBD2 (6 bases). The CDR3 has 15 amino acids. Germline V gene data show CDR1 as MDHEN and CDR2 as SYDVKM. The V end lost 4 bases, the J end lost 6 bases, and 15 bases lay between the germline ends. CDR3 in DNA: TGTGCCAGCAGTTCCGACGTCGGCGGGGCCGGGGAGCTGTTTTTT. Protein product: CASSSDVGGAGELFF.

This clonotype occurred many times. The chain joins TRBV2 to TRBJ2-7, with a possible D match to TRBD1 (5 bases). The V and J ends lost 5 bases and 3 bases respectively, with 8 bases between them. There are 12 residues in the CDR3. The germline V gene encodes CDR1 SNHLY and CDR2 FYNNEI. CDR3 coding DNA: TGTGCCAGCAGTCTACAGGACTACGAGCAGTACTTC. The encoded protein is CASSLQDYEQYF. The variable domain in full, with the rest retrieved from reference TRBV2 and TRBJ2-7, is EPEVTQTPSHQVTQMGQEVILRCVPISNHLYFYWYRQILGQKVEFLVSFYNNEISEKSEIFDDQFSVERPDGSNFTLKIRSTKLEDSAMYFCASSLQDYEQYFGPGTRLTVT.

This clonotype occurred a few times. This chain links TRBV12-3 or TRBV12-4 with TRBJ2-1, with a possible D match to TRBD1 (7 bases). CDR3 size: 14 residues. Trimming took off 7 bases at V and 7 bases at J, with 17 bases between the two ends. The DNA of the CDR3 is TGTGCCAGCACCCGCACGACAGGGAGGAATGAGCAGTTCTTC. This codes for CASTRTTGRNEQFF.

This clonotype showed up just a few times. The chain has TRBV27 and TRBJ2-7; 9 nucleotides match TRBD1. This CDR3 contains 13 residues. Germline loops: CDR1 MNHEY, CDR2 SMNVEV (reference sequence). V trimming: 5 bases; J trimming: 5 bases; junction bases outside the gene matches: 4. This CDR3 reads CASSPGQGNEQYF. CDR3 nucleotides: TGTGCCAGCAGTCCGGGACAGGGAAACGAGCAGTACTTC.